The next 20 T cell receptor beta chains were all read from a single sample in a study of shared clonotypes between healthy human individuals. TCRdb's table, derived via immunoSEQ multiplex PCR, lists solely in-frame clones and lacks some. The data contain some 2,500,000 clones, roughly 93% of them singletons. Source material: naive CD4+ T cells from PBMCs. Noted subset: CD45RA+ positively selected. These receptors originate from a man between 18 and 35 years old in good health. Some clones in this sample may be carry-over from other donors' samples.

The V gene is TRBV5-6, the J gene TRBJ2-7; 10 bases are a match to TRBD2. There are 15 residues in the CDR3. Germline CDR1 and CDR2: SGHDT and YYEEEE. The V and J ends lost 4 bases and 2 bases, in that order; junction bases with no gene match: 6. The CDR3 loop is CASSQLGLAAYEQYF. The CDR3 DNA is TGTGCCAGCAGCCAATTAGGACTAGCGGCCTACGAGCAGTACTTC.

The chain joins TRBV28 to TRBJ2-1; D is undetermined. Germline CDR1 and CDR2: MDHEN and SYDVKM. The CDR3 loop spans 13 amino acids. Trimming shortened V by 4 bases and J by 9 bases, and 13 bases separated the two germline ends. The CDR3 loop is CASSYQPRVEQFF. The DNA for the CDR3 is TGTGCCAGCAGTTATCAGCCCCGCGTTGAGCAGTTCTTC. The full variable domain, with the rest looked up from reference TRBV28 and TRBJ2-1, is DVKVTQSSRYLVKRTGEKVFLECVQDMDHENMFWYRQDPGLGLRLIYFSYDVKMKEKGDIPEGYSVSREKKERFSLILESASTNQTSMYLCASSYQPRVEQFFGPGTRLTVL.

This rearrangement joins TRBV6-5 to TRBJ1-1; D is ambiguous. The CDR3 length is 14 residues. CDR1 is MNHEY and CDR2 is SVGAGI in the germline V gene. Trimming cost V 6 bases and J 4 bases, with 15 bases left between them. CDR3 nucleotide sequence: TGTGCCAGCAGCCTGACCTCTGCGGGCACTGAAGCTTTCTTT. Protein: CASSLTSAGTEAFF.

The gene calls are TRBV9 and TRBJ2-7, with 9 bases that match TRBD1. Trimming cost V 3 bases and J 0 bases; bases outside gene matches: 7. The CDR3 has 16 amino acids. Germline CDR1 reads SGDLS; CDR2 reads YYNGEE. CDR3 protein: CASSAGTGRSSYEQYF. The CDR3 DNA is TGTGCCAGCAGCGCCGGGACAGGGAGGAGCTCCTACGAGCAGTACTTC.

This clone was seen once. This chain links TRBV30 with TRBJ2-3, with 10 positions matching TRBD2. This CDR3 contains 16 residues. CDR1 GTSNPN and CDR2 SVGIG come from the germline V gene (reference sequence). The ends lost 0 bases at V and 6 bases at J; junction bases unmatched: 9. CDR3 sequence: CAWSVGVLAGVDTQYF. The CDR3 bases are TGTGCCTGGAGTGTAGGGGTCCTAGCGGGAGTGGATACGCAGTATTTT.

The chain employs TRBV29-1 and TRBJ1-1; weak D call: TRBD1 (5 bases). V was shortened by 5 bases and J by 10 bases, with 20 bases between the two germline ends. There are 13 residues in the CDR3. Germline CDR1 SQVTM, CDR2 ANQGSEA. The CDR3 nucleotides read TGCAGCGTTACAGGACTCCTGGGCGGAACAGCTTTCTTT. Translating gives CSVTGLLGGTAFF. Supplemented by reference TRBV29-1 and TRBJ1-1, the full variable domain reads SAVISQKPSRDICQRGTSLTIQCQVDSQVTMMFWYRQQPGQSLTLIATANQGSEATYESGFVIDKFPISRPNLTFSTLTVSNMSPEDSSIYLCSVTGLLGGTAFFGQGTRLTVV.

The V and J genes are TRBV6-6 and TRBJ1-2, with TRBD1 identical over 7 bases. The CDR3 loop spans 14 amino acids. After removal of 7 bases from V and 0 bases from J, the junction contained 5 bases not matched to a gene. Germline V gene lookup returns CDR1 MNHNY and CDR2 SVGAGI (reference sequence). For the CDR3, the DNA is TGTGCCAGCAAAGAGGGGGCAGCTAACTATGGCTACACCTTC. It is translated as CASKEGAANYGYTF.

The CDR3, as DNA: TGTGCCAGCAGTTATTACGACAGGGACTCTGGAAACACCATATATTTT. Encoded protein: CASSYYDRDSGNTIYF. This rearrangement joins TRBV6-5 to TRBJ1-3, with 7 bases fitting TRBD1. CDR3 length equals 16 residues. With 3 bases clipped from V and 0 bases from J, the junction kept 5 bases outside the gene matches. Germline CDR1 reads MNHEY; CDR2 reads SVGAGI.

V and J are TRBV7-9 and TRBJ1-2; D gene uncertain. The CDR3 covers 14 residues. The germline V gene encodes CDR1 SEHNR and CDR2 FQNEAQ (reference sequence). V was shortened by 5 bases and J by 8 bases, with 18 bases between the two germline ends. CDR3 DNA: TGTGCCAGCAGCCAACTAGGACGAGACGTAGGCTACACCTTC. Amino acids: CASSQLGRDVGYTF.

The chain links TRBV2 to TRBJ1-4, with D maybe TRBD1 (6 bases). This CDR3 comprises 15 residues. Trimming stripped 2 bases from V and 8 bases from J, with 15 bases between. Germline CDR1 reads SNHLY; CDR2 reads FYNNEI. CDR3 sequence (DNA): TGTGCCAGCAGTGAAATATTGGGGCAGGGGGAAAAACTGTTTTTT. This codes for CASSEILGQGEKLFF.

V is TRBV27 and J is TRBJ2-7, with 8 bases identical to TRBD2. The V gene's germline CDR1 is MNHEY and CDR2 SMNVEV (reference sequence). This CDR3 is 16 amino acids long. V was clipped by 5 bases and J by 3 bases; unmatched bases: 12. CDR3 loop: CASSPRLSGNRYEQYF. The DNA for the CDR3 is TGTGCCAGCAGTCCAAGGCTTAGCGGGAACCGCTACGAGCAGTACTTC.

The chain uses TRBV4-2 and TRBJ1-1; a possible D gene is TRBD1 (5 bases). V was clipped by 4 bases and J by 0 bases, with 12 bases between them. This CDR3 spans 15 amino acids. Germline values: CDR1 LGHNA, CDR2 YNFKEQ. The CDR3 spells CASSPDTRMNTEAFF. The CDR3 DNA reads TGTGCCAGCAGCCCGGACACAAGGATGAACACTGAAGCTTTCTTT.

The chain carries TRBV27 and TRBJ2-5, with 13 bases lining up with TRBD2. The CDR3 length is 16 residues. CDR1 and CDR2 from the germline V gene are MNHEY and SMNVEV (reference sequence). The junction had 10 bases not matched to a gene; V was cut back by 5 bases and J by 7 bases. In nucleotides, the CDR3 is TGTGCCAGCAGTCCCGTTGGGACTAGCGGGACCGGGACCCAGTACTTC. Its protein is CASSPVGTSGTGTQYF.

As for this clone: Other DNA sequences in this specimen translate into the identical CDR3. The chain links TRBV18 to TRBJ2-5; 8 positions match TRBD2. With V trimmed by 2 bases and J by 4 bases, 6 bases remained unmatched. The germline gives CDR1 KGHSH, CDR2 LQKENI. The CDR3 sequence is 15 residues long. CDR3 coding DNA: TGTGCCAGCTCACCATCGAGCGGGAGAGGAGAGACCCAGTACTTC. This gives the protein CASSPSSGRGETQYF.

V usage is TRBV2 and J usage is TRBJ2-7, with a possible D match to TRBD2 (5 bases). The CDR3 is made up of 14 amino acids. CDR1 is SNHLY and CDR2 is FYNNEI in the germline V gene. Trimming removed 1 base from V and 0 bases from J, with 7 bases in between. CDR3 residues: CASSEGGASYEQYF. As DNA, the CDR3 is TGTGCCAGCAGTGAAGGGGGAGCCTCCTACGAGCAGTACTTC.

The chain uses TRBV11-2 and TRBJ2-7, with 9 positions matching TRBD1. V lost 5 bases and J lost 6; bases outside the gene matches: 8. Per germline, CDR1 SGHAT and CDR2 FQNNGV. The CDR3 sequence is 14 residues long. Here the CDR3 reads CASSGGQGNAEQYF. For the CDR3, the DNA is TGTGCCAGCAGCGGGGGACAGGGTAATGCCGAGCAGTACTTC. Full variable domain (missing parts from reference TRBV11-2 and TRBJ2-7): EAGVAQSPRYKIIEKRQSVAFWCNPISGHATLYWYQQILGQGPKLLIQFQNNGVVDDSQLPKDRFSAERLKGVDSTLKIQPAKLEDSAVYLCASSGGQGNAEQYFGPGTRLTVT.

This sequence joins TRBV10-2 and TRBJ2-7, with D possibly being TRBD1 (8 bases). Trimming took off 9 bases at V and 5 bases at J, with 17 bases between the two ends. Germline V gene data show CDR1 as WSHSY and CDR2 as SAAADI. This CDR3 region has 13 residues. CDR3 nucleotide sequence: TGCGCCAGTTTACAGGGGGGGGTCCACGAGCAGTACTTC. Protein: CASLQGGVHEQYF.

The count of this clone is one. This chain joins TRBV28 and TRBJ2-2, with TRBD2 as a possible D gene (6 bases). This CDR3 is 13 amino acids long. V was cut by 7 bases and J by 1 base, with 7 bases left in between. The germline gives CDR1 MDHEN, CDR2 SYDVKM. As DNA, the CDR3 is TGTGCCAGCATTAGCGGGAACACCGGGGAGCTGTTTTTT. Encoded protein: CASISGNTGELFF.

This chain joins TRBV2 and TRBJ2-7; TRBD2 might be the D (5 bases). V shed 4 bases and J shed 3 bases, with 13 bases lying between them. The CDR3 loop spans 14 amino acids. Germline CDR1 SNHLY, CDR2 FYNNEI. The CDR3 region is CASSGLDLVYEQYF. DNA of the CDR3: TGTGCCAGCAGTGGTTTGGACTTAGTCTACGAGCAGTACTTC.

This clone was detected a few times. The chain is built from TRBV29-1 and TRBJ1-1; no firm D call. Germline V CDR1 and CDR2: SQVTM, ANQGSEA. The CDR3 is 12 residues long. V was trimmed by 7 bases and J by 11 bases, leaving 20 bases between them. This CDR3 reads CSASTPLPGAFF. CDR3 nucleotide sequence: TGCAGCGCCTCTACTCCCCTCCCGGGCGCTTTCTTT.